This T cell receptor beta chain was retrieved from a study of blood T cell repertoires in COVID-19 (TCRdb year 2020). About the investigation overall: Collaborator samples came from the United States, Italy and Spain and covered acute and convalescent phases of COVID-19. The prospective study material was composed of cDNA or gDNA derived from T cells, B-cell-depleted T cells, or PBMCs. Subjects who had been exposed to COVID-19, were actively infected with it, or had recovered from it provided the deeply sampled blood TCRbeta repertoires that made up the dataset. The repertoires were made available in a free public database intended to serve as a resource for research on the immune response to SARS-CoV-2. Samples came from the ongoing ImmuneRACE study (first 160 participants) plus 1,254 subjects from 6 global collaborators. The sample metadata nearly always contained a de-identified subject ID, COVID-19 status, age in years and sex. Where available, HLA class I and class II types were taken from metadata supplied by the sample provider and were not determined by assay-based typing. General conclusions and limits of the study: Clinical and demographic metadata were provided uncurated, with the amount varying by source and participant.

The immunoSEQ Assay, a bias-controlled multiplex PCR, was used to amplify TCRbeta CDR3 regions from genomic DNA. As for the authors' bioinformatics: Within the assay, amplification of reference gene primers was used to estimate how many nucleated cells each sample contained. To quantify the absolute abundance of each unique TCRbeta CDR3 rearrangement, sequence reads were collapsed and filtered. Productive Simpson clonality was computed per sample as the square root of Simpson's diversity index over productive rearrangements. The immuneACCESS repertoire file appears here via TCRdb, limited to in-frame rearrangements. These files lack a portion of the clones; in checked studies, under half of the deficit traces to unresolved V genes, and the cause of the others is not known. That table furnishes V, J and clone size, whereas the DNA furnished D and trimming. The sample yields more than 6,000 clones; approximately 84% were counted once. Roughly 32% of the sample is held by the ten biggest clonotypes.

Whole blood was collected in K2EDTA tubes by collaborating institutions according to the institutions' own protocols. For TCRbeta analysis, collaborators shipped samples in one of three forms: frozen whole blood, isolated PBMCs, or DNA extracted from either of those sample types. This clone has only a few counts. The antigen this receptor binds is unknown. Base quality data are lacking; no much larger clone is found one base away. V is cut by 8 bases and J by 2 bases, and the space between the germline ends is 16 bases. The CDR3 runs 15 residues from the cysteine to the phenylalanine. Only the CDR3 part of the read is kept: 45 bases, read in frame from the first base. CDR1 and CDR2 (SNHLY, FYNNEI) derive from the germline V gene.

This receptor was obtained from a human donor in a cohort sampled during active COVID-19. Sequencing was performed on peripheral blood. The chain employs TRBV2 and TRBJ1-5, and possibly TRBD1, on 5 matching bases. The CDR3 is CASERQGGGNQPQHF. In nucleotide form, the sequence is TGTGCCAGCGAACGGCAGGGAGGGGGCAATCAGCCCCAGCATTTT. The full variable domain, with segments outside the CDR3 supplied by the reference TRBV2 and TRBJ1-5 proteins, appears as EPEVTQTPSHQVTQMGQEVILRCVPISNHLYFYWYRQILGQKVEFLVSFYNNEISEKSEIFDDQFSVERPDGSNFTLKIRSTKLEDSAMYFCASERQGGGNQPQHFGDGTRLSIL.